Listed below are T cell receptor beta chains from one sample, sequenced in a study of read filtering for tumor transcriptome and immune sequencing. TCRdb analysed the reads with MiXCR anew, one entry per CDR3 protein. The sample includes about 86,000 distinct CDR3 sequences, over 9% of them seen just once. The sequencing sample was made of a population of CD138-negative cells sorted from bone marrow. Receptors were obtained from a donor at least 40 years old with multiple myeloma. The CDR3 runs from the conserved cysteine through the conserved F or W. The D gene is left open where the match is weak. Not all rows give a size; the values are once, few, many and, for expanded clones, a class.

>NA|TRBV7-9|NA|TRBJ1-5
CASSVMDQPQHF
TGTGCCAGCAGCGTTATGGATCAGCCCCAGCATTTT
>NA|TRBV20-1|TRBD1|TRBJ2-2
CSASDRRRTGELFF
TGCAGTGCTTCGGACAGGAGAAGGACCGGGGAGCTGTTTTTT
>NA|TRBV4-1|TRBD2|TRBJ2-3
CASSQVRMLAGSTDTQYF
TGCGCCAGCAGCCAAGTTCGAATGCTAGCGGGAAGCACAGATACGCAGTATTTT
>many|TRBV29-1|TRBD1|TRBJ2-2
CSVGQGTYTGELFF
TGCAGCGTTGGACAGGGGACCTACACCGGGGAGCTGTTTTTT
>many|TRBV2|NA|TRBJ2-3
CASSPEQGRTGGTDTQYF
TGTGCCAGCAGTCCCGAGCAGGGGCGAACGGGGGGAACAGATACGCAGTATTTT
>NA|TRBV5-1|TRBD1|TRBJ2-1
CASSRDRGKEQFF
TGCGCCAGCAGCCGCGACAGGGGAAAGGAGCAGTTCTTC
>many|TRBV7-3|TRBD1|TRBJ1-1
CASSSRQGMNTEAFF
TGTGCCAGCAGCAGTCGACAGGGCATGAACACTGAAGCTTTCTTT
>many|TRBV10-1|TRBD1|TRBJ1-1
CASSEPYRDRDTEAFF
TGCGCCAGCAGTGAGCCTTACCGGGACAGGGACACTGAAGCTTTCTTT
>many|TRBV29-1|NA|TRBJ1-1
CSVFNHPANTEAFF
TGCAGCGTTTTTAATCATCCAGCGAACACTGAAGCTTTCTTT
>many|TRBV6-6|NA|TRBJ1-2
CASRVTPHEVGGYYGYTF
TGTGCCAGCAGAGTTACCCCCCACGAGGTCGGTGGGTACTATGGCTACACCTTC
>NA|TRBV29-1|NA|TRBJ2-5
CSAAGTDQETQYF
TGCAGCGCGGCCGGGACTGATCAAGAGACCCAGTACTTC
>few|TRBV7-3|NA|TRBJ2-5
CASSQTGTAAQYF
TGTGCCAGCAGCCAAACCGGGACTGCGGCCCAGTACTTC
>many|TRBV5-6|NA|TRBJ2-3
CASSLLGIDTQYF
TGTGCCAGCAGCTTGCTGGGCATAGATACGCAGTATTTT
>many|TRBV7-6|NA|TRBJ2-3
CASSLAGRDTQYF
TGTGCCAGCAGCTTAGCGGGGCGAGATACGCAGTATTTT
>many|TRBV18|TRBD2|TRBJ2-1
CASSPGLAGAFYSYNEQFF
TGTGCCAGCTCACCCGGACTAGCGGGAGCCTTTTACTCCTACAATGAGCAGTTCTTC
>few|TRBV29-1|NA|TRBJ1-1
CSVEYQNTEAFF
TGCAGCGTTGAGTATCAGAACACTGAAGCTTTCTTT
>many|TRBV20-1|NA|TRBJ2-7
CSARADRFYEQYF
TGCAGTGCTAGAGCAGACAGGTTCTACGAGCAGTACTTC
>many|TRBV7-9|TRBD1|TRBJ2-1
CASSPSGTGGYNEQFF
TGTGCCAGCAGCCCCTCCGGGACAGGGGGCTACAATGAGCAGTTCTTC
>few|TRBV20-1|NA|TRBJ2-3
CSAPHPPDTQYF
TGCAGTGCACCTCACCCCCCAGATACGCAGTATTTT
>NA|TRBV6-1|NA|TRBJ2-7
CASSERGFSYEQYF
TGTGCCAGCAGTGAGAGGGGGTTCTCCTACGAGCAGTACTTC
>many|TRBV6-5|TRBD2|TRBJ2-3
CASSYSALADIAQYF
TGTGCCAGCAGTTACTCAGCACTAGCGGACATAGCGCAGTATTTT
>many|TRBV29-1|TRBD1|TRBJ2-5
CSVLQGTQETQYF
TGCAGCGTCCTACAGGGGACCCAAGAGACCCAGTACTTC
>NA|TRBV20-1|NA|TRBJ2-7
CGARDDPRYEQYF
TGCGGTGCTAGAGATGACCCTAGGTACGAGCAGTACTTC
>NA|TRBV19|TRBD1|TRBJ2-4
CASSLPQGALAKNIQYF
TGTGCCAGTAGCCTACCCCAGGGGGCCCTAGCCAAAAACATTCAGTACTTC
>many|TRBV5-1|NA|TRBJ2-7
CASSISGLSYEQYF
TGCGCCAGCTCCATTAGCGGTCTCTCCTACGAGCAGTACTTC
>NA|TRBV3-1|NA|TRBJ1-3
CASSPRGPGSGNTIYF
TGTGCCAGCAGCCCTCGGGGCCCAGGGTCTGGAAACACCATATATTTT
>NA|TRBV6-1|NA|TRBJ2-1
CASREGASTSNEQFF
TGTGCCAGCAGGGAGGGGGCGTCCACCAGCAATGAGCAGTTCTTC
>many|TRBV12-3/TRBV12-4|NA|TRBJ1-4
CASRPGNEKLFF
TGTGCCAGCCGACCGGGGAATGAAAAACTGTTTTTT
>many|TRBV7-3|TRBD1|TRBJ2-3
CASSFTGASTDTQYF
TGTGCCAGCAGCTTCACAGGGGCCAGCACAGATACGCAGTATTTT
>many|TRBV6-5|NA|TRBJ1-1
CASGFHEAFF
TGTGCCAGCGGATTCCATGAAGCTTTCTTT
>many|TRBV14|NA|TRBJ1-6
CASSQDRGHSPLHF
TGTGCCAGCAGCCAAGACAGGGGACATTCACCCCTCCACTTT
>many|TRBV6-2/TRBV6-3|NA|TRBJ1-1
CASSYRRDTEAFF
TGTGCCAGCAGCTATCGACGGGACACTGAAGCTTTCTTT
>many|TRBV7-9|TRBD2|TRBJ2-1
CASSLGAGKTDEQFF
TGTGCCAGCAGCTTAGGAGCGGGGAAGACGGATGAGCAGTTCTTC
>many|TRBV6-1|NA|TRBJ2-6
CASSEGPVGWGANVLTF
TGTGCCAGCAGTGAAGGACCGGTCGGTTGGGGGGCCAACGTCCTGACTTTC
>many|TRBV28|NA|TRBJ1-5
CASRWGRVSNQPQHF
TGTGCCAGCAGATGGGGGAGGGTGAGCAATCAGCCCCAGCATTTT
>many|TRBV7-6|NA|TRBJ2-1
CASSLPYQGGTESYNEQFF
TGTGCCAGCAGCTTACCATATCAGGGCGGGACGGAGTCCTACAATGAGCAGTTCTTC
>many|TRBV29-1|NA|TRBJ2-1
CSVDRRYGFF
TGCAGCGTTGACCGGAGGTATGGGTTCTTC
>many|TRBV5-1|NA|TRBJ2-2
CASSLDLATAGELFF
TGCGCCAGCAGCTTGGACCTCGCCACGGCCGGGGAGCTGTTTTTT
>many|TRBV28|TRBD1|TRBJ2-7
CASRGTGGAYEQYF
TGTGCCAGCAGGGGGACAGGGGGGGCCTACGAGCAGTACTTC
>many|TRBV5-1|TRBD2|TRBJ2-1
CASSYVAGGYNEQFF
TGCGCCAGCAGCTATGTAGCGGGAGGCTACAATGAGCAGTTCTTC
>many|TRBV9|NA|TRBJ2-5
CASSVDPRDGAQYF
TGTGCCAGCAGCGTAGATCCCAGAGACGGAGCCCAGTACTTC
>NA|TRBV29-1|NA|TRBJ2-3
CSVEVLYTDTQYF
TGCAGCGTTGAAGTACTGTACACAGATACGCAGTATTTT
>many|TRBV14|NA|TRBJ2-5
CASIRETGRSPQETQYF
TGTGCCAGCATCCGTGAAACGGGGCGGAGCCCGCAAGAGACCCAGTACTTC
>many|TRBV19|NA|TRBJ1-5
CASSTRLGAQPQHF
TGTGCCAGTAGTACCCGTTTGGGAGCTCAGCCCCAGCATTTT
>many|TRBV28|TRBD1|TRBJ2-7
CASSFRLVDRGNYEQYF
TGTGCCAGCAGTTTTAGGCTGGTGGACAGGGGGAACTACGAGCAGTACTTC
>few|TRBV7-6|NA|TRBJ2-2
CASSPSKNTGELFF
TGTGCCAGCAGCCCCTCTAAAAACACCGGGGAGCTGTTTTTT
>many|TRBV2|TRBD1|TRBJ2-1
CASSDRGLAYNEQFF
TGTGCCAGCAGTGACAGGGGGTTGGCCTACAATGAGCAGTTCTTC
>many|TRBV6-1|NA|TRBJ2-7
CASMDRTHEQYF
TGTGCCAGCATGGACAGAACCCACGAGCAGTACTTC
>many|TRBV18|TRBD2|TRBJ2-1
CASSPRGDNEQFF
TGTGCCAGCTCACCCCGGGGGGACAATGAGCAGTTCTTC
>many|TRBV7-9|NA|TRBJ1-1
CASSFETGNTEAFF
TGTGCCAGCAGCTTTGAGACTGGGAACACTGAAGCTTTCTTT
>few|TRBV9|TRBD1|TRBJ2-1
CASSTRQGYNEQFF
TGTGCCAGCAGCACAAGACAGGGATACAATGAGCAGTTCTTC
>many|TRBV12-5|NA|TRBJ1-1
CASGLGNTEAFF
TGTGCTAGTGGTTTGGGGAACACTGAAGCTTTCTTT
>many|TRBV20-1|NA|TRBJ1-1
CSGREGGGTEAFF
TGCAGTGGGAGGGAGGGGGGAGGCACTGAAGCTTTCTTT